Shown below are 7 T cell receptor beta chains from a single sample sequenced in a study of T cell changes during pregnancy in multiple sclerosis. Produced via immunoSEQ multiplex PCR; TCRdb's table is partial and in-frame only. The sample carries more than 80,000 clones, around 90% recorded once. The material was peripheral blood, obtained in the first trimester of pregnancy. Receptors originate from a female donor with multiple sclerosis, enrolled in a pregnancy study.

J is TRBJ2-4 and V is TRBV7-6; D not resolved. With 1 base removed from V and 15 bases from J, the gap between germline ends came to 10 bases. Germline-derived CDR1 and CDR2 are SGHVS and FNYEAQ. The CDR3 has 11 amino acids. CDR3 sequence reads: CASSLVSPSYF. The CDR3 nucleotides are TGTGCCAGCAGCTTAGTGAGCCCCTCGTACTTC.

This clone was observed a handful of times. The genes are TRBV5-1 and TRBJ2-1, with TRBD2 matching 12 bases. The V gene's germline CDR1 is SGHRS and CDR2 YFSETQ. The CDR3 totals 13 residues. After removal of 7 bases from V and 7 bases from J, the junction contained 3 bases not matched to a gene. The CDR3 is CASRLAGVNEQFF. CDR3 sequence (DNA): TGCGCCAGCCGACTAGCGGGAGTAAATGAGCAGTTCTTC.

This rearrangement joins TRBV5-1 to TRBJ1-2, with 9 bases that match TRBD1. Trimming at V came to 4 bases and at J to 6 bases, leaving 7 bases not matched to a gene. There are 14 residues in the CDR3. CDR1 is SGHRS and CDR2 is YFSETQ in the germline V gene. This CDR3 reads CASSRQGVLDGYTF. For the CDR3, the DNA is TGCGCCAGCAGCCGACAGGGGGTTTTGGATGGCTACACCTTC.

The sample holds one count of this clone. V is TRBV7-2 and J is TRBJ2-7, with 9 bases identical to TRBD2. Germline CDR1 and CDR2: SGHTA and FQGNSA. This CDR3 is 16 amino acids long. V lost 0 bases, J lost 2 bases, and 5 bases stayed unmatched. For the CDR3, the DNA is TGTGCCAGCAGCTTAGCGGCTAGCGGGATGGCCTACGAGCAGTACTTC. This codes for CASSLAASGMAYEQYF.

V gene TRBV29-1 combines with J gene TRBJ2-5; 8 bases are shared with TRBD2. Germline trimming cut 4 bases from V and 1 base from J; bases unmatched to any gene: 2. The length of the CDR3 is 13 residues. Germline-derived CDR1 and CDR2 are SQVTM and ANQGSEA. In nucleotides, the CDR3 is TGCAGCGTTGTAAGCGGGGGCCAAGAGACCCAGTACTTC. Its protein product is CSVVSGGQETQYF.

This clone was found once. V is TRBV5-1 and J is TRBJ2-1; 16 bases line up with TRBD2. Germline CDR1 is SGHRS and CDR2 is YFSETQ. J was trimmed by 2 bases and V by 4 bases; bases with no gene match: 6. The CDR3 is 18 residues long. The CDR3 is CASSPGTSGRAAYNEQFF. CDR3 sequence (DNA): TGCGCCAGCAGCCCGGGGACTAGCGGGAGGGCGGCCTACAATGAGCAGTTCTTC.

The rearrangement links TRBV27 to TRBJ1-2, with D maybe TRBD1 (5 bases). Germline V gene sequence: CDR1 MNHEY, CDR2 SMNVEV (reference sequence). V was pared by 3 bases and J by 2 bases, with 7 bases between. The CDR3 has 13 amino acids. CDR3 DNA sequence: TGTGCCAGCAGTTTCCGACAGAACTATGGCTACACCTTC. As protein: CASSFRQNYGYTF.